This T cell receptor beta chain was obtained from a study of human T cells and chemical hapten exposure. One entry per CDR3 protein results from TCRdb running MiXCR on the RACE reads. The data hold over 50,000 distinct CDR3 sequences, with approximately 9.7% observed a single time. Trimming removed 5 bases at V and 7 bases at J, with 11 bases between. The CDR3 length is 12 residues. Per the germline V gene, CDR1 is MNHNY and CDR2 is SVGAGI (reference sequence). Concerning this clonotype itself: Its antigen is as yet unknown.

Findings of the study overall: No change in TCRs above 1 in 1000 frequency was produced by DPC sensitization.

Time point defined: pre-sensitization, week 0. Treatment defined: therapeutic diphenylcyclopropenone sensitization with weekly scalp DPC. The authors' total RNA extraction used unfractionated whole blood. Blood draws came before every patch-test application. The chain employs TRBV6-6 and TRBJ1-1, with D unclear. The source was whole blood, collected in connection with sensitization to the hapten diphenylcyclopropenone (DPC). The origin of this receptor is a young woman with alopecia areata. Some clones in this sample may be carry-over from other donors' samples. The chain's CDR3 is CASSARVVEAFF. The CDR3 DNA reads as TGTGCCAGCAGTGCAAGGGTGGTTGAAGCTTTCTTT.